One sample yielded the 28 T cell receptor beta chains listed below, sequenced in a study of T cell responses to AZD1222 COVID-19 vaccine. The protocol was immunoSEQ multiplex PCR, while the TCRdb copy is restricted to in-frame clones and leaves out a portion. The repertoire includes 90,000 to 120,000 clones, 85% to 90% of them detected once, and 15% to 20% sits in the top ten. The sequencing here drew on peripheral blood, taken on day 0 of AZD1222 vaccination. These receptors were obtained from an adult in good health.

The chain has TRBV3-1 (or the pseudogene TRBV3-2) and TRBJ1-2, with D possibly TRBD1 on 5 matching bases. CDR1 is LGHDT and CDR2 is YNNKEL in the germline V gene (reference sequence). Trimming removed 2 bases from V and 4 bases from J, with 14 bases in between. CDR3 length: 15 residues. The CDR3 coding sequence is TGTGCCAGCAGCCAACCATCCACAGGCTTCTATGGCTACACCTTC. Amino acids: CASSQPSTGFYGYTF.

The CDR3 nucleotides read TGTGCCAGCAGTCGGGACAGGGGAGGCAATCAGCCCCAGCATTTT. Amino acids: CASSRDRGGNQPQHF. The V call is TRBV27, the J call TRBJ1-5, with 10 nucleotides matching TRBD1. Looked up from germline, CDR1 is MNHEY and CDR2 is SMNVEV (reference sequence). J lost 2 bases, V lost 5 bases, and 3 bases had no gene match. The CDR3 loop spans 15 amino acids.

The V and J genes are TRBV18 and TRBJ2-2; D ambiguous. The germline V gene encodes CDR1 KGHSH and CDR2 LQKENI. The CDR3 has 15 residues. The V gene lost 3 bases and the J gene lost 6 bases, with 14 bases spanning the gap. In nucleotides, the CDR3 is TGTGCCAGCTCACCTATATCCACCACCCCCGGGGAGCTGTTTTTT. Translated: CASSPISTTPGELFF.

This chain joins TRBV5-1 and TRBJ2-5, with TRBD2 matching 7 bases. The J segment lost 1 base and the V segment lost 0 bases, leaving 0 bases of the junction unmatched. This CDR3 is built from 14 residues. Looked up from germline, CDR1 is SGHRS and CDR2 is YFSETQ. CDR3 bases: TGCGCCAGCAGCTTGGGGGAGGGCCAAGAGACCCAGTACTTC. This translates into CASSLGEGQETQYF.

V gene TRBV5-1 combines with J gene TRBJ2-3; 9 nucleotides line up with TRBD2. The CDR3 runs 16 residues. The V segment lost 0 bases and the J segment 1 base; nucleotides outside the gene matches: 3. Germline V lookup: CDR1 SGHRS, CDR2 YFSETQ. The CDR3 loop reads CASSLGTSDRTDTQYF. CDR3 DNA sequence: TGCGCCAGCAGCTTGGGGACTAGCGACCGCACAGATACGCAGTATTTT.

The chain combines TRBV5-8 with TRBJ1-2; maybe TRBD1 (6 bases). This CDR3 is 13 amino acids long. In germline, CDR1 is SGHTS, CDR2 YDEGEE. V was shortened by 0 bases and J by 8 bases, with 11 bases between the two germline ends. The DNA for the CDR3 is TGTGCCAGCAGCTTGGAGGGACAATGGGGCTACACCTTC. It specifies CASSLEGQWGYTF.

This chain links TRBV29-1 with TRBJ2-7; D remains unclear. Germline V gives CDR1 SQVTM, CDR2 ANQGSEA. The CDR3 extends over 13 amino acids. V dropped 6 bases and J dropped 6 bases, with 18 bases sitting between them. The CDR3 region has the DNA TGCAGCGTCTCGGGCCTACCGACGGGCGAGCAGTACTTC. It is translated as CSVSGLPTGEQYF.

CDR3 in amino acids: CASSSRQISGNTIYF. The CDR3 nucleotides are TGTGCCAGCAGCTCACGACAGATCTCTGGAAACACCATATATTTT. The chain is built from TRBV11-2 and TRBJ1-3; D perhaps matches TRBD1 (5 bases). V was clipped by 4 bases and J by 0 bases, with 10 bases between them. The CDR3 spans 15 residues. Per the germline V gene, CDR1 is SGHAT and CDR2 is FQNNGV. Variable domain in full (rest from reference TRBV11-2 and TRBJ1-3): EAGVAQSPRYKIIEKRQSVAFWCNPISGHATLYWYQQILGQGPKLLIQFQNNGVVDDSQLPKDRFSAERLKGVDSTLKIQPAKLEDSAVYLCASSSRQISGNTIYFGEGSWLTVV.

The rearrangement uses TRBV12-3 or TRBV12-4 and TRBJ2-1, with D unresolved. V dropped 5 bases and J dropped 5 bases, with 4 bases sitting between them. The CDR3 has 11 residues. As DNA, the CDR3 is TGTGCCAGCAGTCGACACAATGAGCAGTTCTTC. Protein product: CASSRHNEQFF.

This clone showed up just a few times. V and J are TRBV3-1 (or the pseudogene TRBV3-2) and TRBJ1-2; unclear D gene. CDR1 is LGHDT, CDR2 YNNKEL, per germline (reference sequence). V lost 3 bases, J lost 0 bases, and 8 bases lay in between. The CDR3 covers 14 residues. DNA of the CDR3: TGTGCCAGCAGCCAGGAAACCTCTAACTATGGCTACACCTTC. Its protein is CASSQETSNYGYTF.

A single count supports this clone. The DNA of the CDR3 is TGCGCCAGCAGCCAGGGGGAGGGGCGGGTCGTCGAGGATGAGCAGTTCTTC. Translating it yields CASSQGEGRVVEDEQFF. The rearrangement links TRBV4-1 to TRBJ2-1, with 7 bases lining up with TRBD2. The V segment lost 3 bases and the J segment 8 bases; nucleotides outside the gene matches: 16. This CDR3 region has 17 residues. Germline V gives CDR1 MGHRA, CDR2 YSYEKL.

The chain joins TRBV18 to TRBJ2-7; no clear D gene. The germline V gene has CDR1 KGHSH and CDR2 LQKENI. The ends were cut back, 1 base at V and 2 bases at J, with 9 bases in the middle. The CDR3 loop spans 14 amino acids. The CDR3 sequence: CASSPRAVPYEQYF. In nucleotides, the CDR3 is TGTGCCAGCTCACCACGGGCAGTACCCTACGAGCAGTACTTC.

The CDR3 DNA sequence: TGTGCCAGCAGTGATAGGGCAGAAGGGCTCTACGAGCAGTACTTC. It translates to CASSDRAEGLYEQYF. The rearrangement uses TRBV2 and TRBJ2-7; D gene unclear. Germline loops: CDR1 SNHLY, CDR2 FYNNEI. The CDR3 contains 15 residues. Trimming took off 3 bases at V and 3 bases at J, with 15 bases between the two ends.

The CDR3 DNA reads as TGTGCCAGCAGCTTCCGCGGGGGCAATGAGCAGTTCTTC. Amino acids: CASSFRGGNEQFF. The V gene is TRBV7-9, the J gene TRBJ2-1; 7 bases fit TRBD2. Germline V lookup: CDR1 SEHNR, CDR2 FQNEAQ (reference sequence). The CDR3 length is 13 residues. With V trimmed by 3 bases and J by 6 bases, 2 bases remained unmatched.

The genes are TRBV28 and TRBJ2-7, with D hard to call. This CDR3 region has 12 residues. V was cut by 6 bases and J by 6 bases, with 12 bases left in between. Per the germline V gene, CDR1 is MDHEN and CDR2 is SYDVKM. The CDR3 nucleotides read TGTGCCAGCAGCCTCACAGTCGGCGAGCAGTACTTC. It translates to CASSLTVGEQYF.

The chain links TRBV5-4 to TRBJ2-7, with 8 bases aligning to TRBD2. V lost 4 bases to trimming and J lost 3 bases; unmatched junction nucleotides: 6. CDR1 is SGHNT and CDR2 is YYREEE in the germline V gene (reference sequence). The CDR3 runs 14 residues. This CDR3 reads CASSPMSGSYEQYF. The CDR3 DNA reads TGTGCCAGCAGCCCCATGAGCGGGAGCTACGAGCAGTACTTC. The variable domain in full, completed from reference TRBV5-4 and TRBJ2-7, reads ETGVTQSPTHLIKTRGQQVTLRCSSQSGHNTVSWYQQALGQGPQFIFQYYREEENGRGNFPPRFSGLQFPNYSSELNVNALELDDSALYLCASSPMSGSYEQYFGPGTRLTVT.

This chain links TRBV5-6 with TRBJ1-2; D gene uncertain. CDR1 is SGHDT, CDR2 YYEEEE, per germline. The CDR3 has 16 amino acids. Trimming shortened V by 0 bases and J by 2 bases, and 14 bases separated the two germline ends. The CDR3 here is CASSLELGQQNYGYTF. CDR3 DNA: TGTGCCAGCAGCTTGGAACTAGGCCAGCAGAACTATGGCTACACCTTC.

This clone appeared a single time. This rearrangement joins TRBV30 to TRBJ1-5; 7 bases align to TRBD1. Germline CDR1 is GTSNPN and CDR2 is SVGIG (reference sequence). The CDR3 consists of 14 residues. V lost 0 bases, J lost 5 bases, and 4 bases stayed unmatched. The DNA of the CDR3 is TGTGCCTGGAGTGTTTACGGGACAGATCAGCCCCAGCATTTT. Protein: CAWSVYGTDQPQHF.

This chain joins TRBV7-9 and TRBJ1-2; no firm D call. Germline V gives CDR1 SEHNR, CDR2 FQNEAQ (reference sequence). Trimming stripped 3 bases from V and 7 bases from J, with 15 bases between. The CDR3 contains 14 residues. CDR3 sequence (DNA): TGTGCCAGCAGCTTGGGAGAGGGTGTGAGTGGCTACACCTTC. It is translated as CASSLGEGVSGYTF.

This chain joins TRBV15 and TRBJ2-7; 8 bases are shared with TRBD1. Germline loops: CDR1 LNHNV, CDR2 YYDKDF (reference sequence). The CDR3 is made up of 14 amino acids. The J segment lost 4 bases and the V segment lost 3 bases, leaving 5 bases of the junction unmatched. The CDR3 DNA follows: TGTGCCACCAGCAGCCATACAGGGGGTTACGAGCAGTACTTC. This sequence encodes CATSSHTGGYEQYF.

This chain joins TRBV29-1 and TRBJ1-1; maybe TRBD1 (6 bases). Looked up from germline, CDR1 is SQVTM and CDR2 is ANQGSEA. The CDR3 spans 12 residues. Trimming cost V 7 bases and J 4 bases, with 13 bases left between them. The CDR3 here is CSARTEGTEAFF. CDR3 in DNA: TGCAGCGCACGGACAGAGGGCACTGAAGCTTTCTTT.

This clone was seen a single time. This chain joins TRBV4-1 and TRBJ1-3; D unresolved. The CDR3 extends over 17 amino acids. Germline CDR1 reads MGHRA; CDR2 reads YSYEKL. Trimming pared 0 bases from V and 4 bases from J, leaving 16 bases between. CDR3 nucleotide sequence: TGCGCCAGCAGCCAAGATGGGGTTGGGCCTACGGGAAACACCATATATTTT. Amino acids: CASSQDGVGPTGNTIYF.

The rearrangement uses TRBV27 and TRBJ2-4; the D is unclear. This CDR3 region has 17 residues. Deletions cut 5 bases from V and 6 bases from J, with 23 bases between. The germline CDR1 and CDR2 sequences are MNHEY and SMNVEV (reference sequence). CDR3 coding DNA: TGTGCCAGCAGTATCGACGCAGGAGCCGGGTACGGAAACATTCAGTACTTC. Its translation: CASSIDAGAGYGNIQYF.

The V call is TRBV14, the J call TRBJ2-7; D not certain. The V gene lost 3 bases and the J gene lost 0 bases, with 3 bases spanning the gap. CDR1 SGHDN and CDR2 FVKESK come from the germline V gene. The CDR3 is 12 amino acids. CDR3 sequence reads: CASSHLSYEQYF. CDR3 bases: TGTGCCAGCAGCCACCTCTCCTACGAGCAGTACTTC.

As DNA, the CDR3 is TGTGCCAGCAGTTACAAAAATATGGCGAACACCGGGGAGCTGTTTTTT. It encodes CASSYKNMANTGELFF. The V call is TRBV6-2 or TRBV6-3, the J call TRBJ2-2, with D unclear. Germline V gene data show CDR1 as MNHEY and CDR2 as SVGEGT. V lost 2 bases and J 0 bases, leaving 10 bases between the germline ends. The CDR3 is made up of 16 amino acids.

V and J are TRBV25-1 and TRBJ1-4, with 10 positions matching TRBD1. This CDR3 is built from 18 residues. Germline loops: CDR1 MGHDK, CDR2 SYGVNS. V dropped 2 bases and J dropped 4; count of bases not matched to a gene: 10. CDR3 DNA sequence: TGTGCCAGCAGTGAACAAGAAGGGGACAGGGGATTTAATGAAAAACTGTTTTTT. Translating it yields CASSEQEGDRGFNEKLFF.

The gene calls are TRBV12-3 or TRBV12-4 and TRBJ1-2; TRBD1 is a possible D gene (6 bases). V lost 6 bases, J lost 14 bases, and 19 bases lay in between. The CDR3 consists of 12 residues. CDR3 nucleotides: TGTGCCAGCAGCCGTAGACAGGAGCTAGAGACCTTC. Its translation is CASSRRQELETF.

The CDR3: CASGFTSGGPSTDTQYF. DNA of the CDR3: TGTGCTAGTGGTTTCACTAGCGGGGGACCTAGCACAGATACGCAGTATTTT. The chain joins TRBV12-5 to TRBJ2-3; 11 bases align to TRBD2. CDR1 is LGHNT and CDR2 is FRNRAP in the germline V gene. CDR3 length: 17 amino acids. The V gene end was trimmed by 3 bases and the J gene end by 0 bases; junction bases not matched to a gene: 5.